Listed here are 31 T cell receptor beta chains from one sample, sequenced in a study of cytotoxic CD8 clonotypes in ibrutinib-treated CLL. Libraries were prepared by immunoSEQ multiplex PCR; TCRdb keeps only in-frame clonotypes and omits some of them. This table has around 160,000 clones, 70% to 90% appearing once. This material consisted of PBMCs, taken at disease progression, from a patient treated with ibrutinib. These receptors were obtained from a human donor with chronic lymphocytic leukemia.

This chain joins TRBV5-1 and TRBJ1-1; D is ambiguous. Germline-derived CDR1 and CDR2 are SGHRS and YFSETQ. CDR3 length: 15 residues. V was trimmed by 3 bases and J by 0 bases, leaving 12 bases between them. The CDR3 sequence: CASSYGVDMNTEAFF. In nucleotides, the CDR3 is TGCGCCAGCAGCTATGGCGTAGACATGAACACTGAAGCTTTCTTT.

This chain connects TRBV19 to TRBJ2-7; D might be TRBD1 or TRBD2, each matching 6 bases. Trimming took 6 bases from V and 7 from J, leaving 19 bases between them. This CDR3 is 14 amino acids long. CDR1 and CDR2 (germline): LNHDA, SQIVND (reference sequence). DNA of the CDR3: TGTGCCAGTAGAAACACCGTGGGGGGCTGGGAGCAGTACTTC. Protein sequence: CASRNTVGGWEQYF.

CDR3 residues: CAWSPGANYGYTF. Written as DNA, the CDR3 is TGTGCCTGGAGTCCGGGGGCTAACTATGGCTACACCTTC. The chain is built from TRBV30 and TRBJ1-2, with D possibly TRBD1 on 5 matching bases. Trimming stripped 2 bases from V and 0 bases from J, with 7 bases between. This CDR3 is built from 13 residues. Germline V gene data show CDR1 as GTSNPN and CDR2 as SVGIG (reference sequence).

The V gene is TRBV4-1, the J gene TRBJ1-1, with D uncertain. Germline V gene sequence: CDR1 MGHRA, CDR2 YSYEKL. V shed 4 bases and J shed 1 base, with 10 bases lying between them. CDR3 length equals 14 residues. CDR3: CASSRNDGNTEAFF. CDR3 DNA sequence: TGCGCCAGCAGCCGAAATGACGGGAACACTGAAGCTTTCTTT.

The gene calls are TRBV30 and TRBJ1-3; possible D gene TRBD1, 5 bases. Germline CDR1 GTSNPN, CDR2 SVGIG (reference sequence). This CDR3 region has 13 residues. The CDR3 bases are TGTGCGACCGCGGCAGGGCAGGGAAACACCATATATTTT. Protein: CATAAGQGNTIYF.

V gene TRBV21-1 combines with J gene TRBJ1-5; TRBD1 is taken as the D call from the table, unchecked against the DNA. TRBV21-1 is labeled a pseudogene. The CDR3 is 17 residues long. CDR3 sequence (DNA): TGTGCCAGCAGCATCCCGGGCCCCAGGGGAAGCAATCAGCCCCAGCATTTT. Encoded protein: CASSIPGPRGSNQPQHF.

The rearrangement links TRBV7-8 to TRBJ2-3; D may be TRBD1 (5 bases). The CDR3 extends over 15 amino acids. The V and J ends lost 5 bases and 2 bases respectively, with 14 bases between them. Looked up from germline, CDR1 is SGHVS and CDR2 is FQNEAQ. CDR3 DNA: TGTGCCAGCAGCCCTCATCCAGGGAACACAGATACGCAGTATTTT. It encodes CASSPHPGNTDTQYF.

The genes are TRBV9 and TRBJ1-2, with TRBD1 identical over 8 bases. J gave up 4 bases and V 2 bases, and 10 bases lay outside the gene matches. CDR1 and CDR2 (germline): SGDLS, YYNGEE. The CDR3 runs to 16 residues. DNA of the CDR3: TGTGCCAGCAGCGTCGATAGCGGACAGGGATCCTATGGCTACACCTTC. Protein product: CASSVDSGQGSYGYTF.

This clone has just one count. The gene calls are TRBV5-4 and TRBJ2-1; weak D call: TRBD2 (6 bases). V lost 0 bases to trimming and J lost 5 bases, with 12 bases between them. CDR3 size: 15 residues. Germline V CDR1 and CDR2: SGHNT, YYREEE (reference sequence). In nucleotides, the CDR3 is TGTGCCAGCAGCTTGGTTTGGCGGGGCAACAATGAGCAGTTCTTC. As protein: CASSLVWRGNNEQFF.

The rearrangement links TRBV6-5 to TRBJ1-1; D is possibly TRBD1 (5 bases). V was shortened by 3 bases and J by 7 bases, with 15 bases between the two germline ends. Germline V gives CDR1 MNHEY, CDR2 SVGAGI. This CDR3 contains 14 residues. In DNA, the CDR3 is TGTGCCAGCAGTTATTCGGCGGTTGGGGGTGAAGCTTTCTTT. Encoded protein: CASSYSAVGGEAFF.

This chain links TRBV27 with TRBJ2-7; the D gene is possibly TRBD1 (6 bases). V was pared by 0 bases and J by 1 base, with 7 bases between. Germline loops: CDR1 MNHEY, CDR2 SMNVEV (reference sequence). The CDR3 is 14 amino acids. CDR3 residues: CASSLSDSSYEQYF. The CDR3 nucleotides are TGTGCCAGCAGTTTATCGGACAGTTCCTACGAGCAGTACTTC.

The chain carries TRBV10-1 and TRBJ2-1; 11 nucleotides agree with TRBD2. Germline lookup yields CDR1 WNHNN and CDR2 SYGVQD (reference sequence). The V and J ends lost 1 base and 7 bases, in that order; junction bases with no gene match: 9. CDR3 size: 17 residues. The CDR3 region has the DNA TGCGCCAGCAGTGAGTACCGGACTAGCGGGCCTGATAATGAGCAGTTCTTC. This gives the protein CASSEYRTSGPDNEQFF.

CDR3: CASSSGTGDTGELFF. The DNA of the CDR3 is TGTGCCAGCAGCTCCGGGACAGGGGACACCGGGGAGCTGTTTTTT. The chain recombines TRBV4-2 with TRBJ2-2; 10 positions match TRBD1. Germline V gene lookup returns CDR1 LGHNA and CDR2 YNFKEQ. This CDR3 has 15 amino acids. The V and J ends lost 5 bases and 3 bases, in that order; junction bases with no gene match: 3.

V usage is TRBV28 and J usage is TRBJ2-1; D perhaps matches TRBD1 (5 bases). The V gene lost 4 bases and the J gene lost 0 bases, with 10 bases spanning the gap. The germline CDR1 and CDR2 sequences are MDHEN and SYDVKM. CDR3 length: 15 amino acids. CDR3 bases: TGTGCCAGCAGTTCGGACACGCGCTCCTACAATGAGCAGTTCTTC. This translates into CASSSDTRSYNEQFF.

The chain is built from TRBV5-4 and TRBJ2-7; no firm D call. Germline V lookup: CDR1 SGHNT, CDR2 YYREEE (reference sequence). Trimming removed 4 bases at V and 7 bases at J, with 12 bases between. The CDR3 totals 12 residues. CDR3 in DNA: TGTGCCAGCAGCCTGGACGACGGAGAGCAGTACTTC. It is translated as CASSLDDGEQYF.

The J gene is TRBJ2-1, the V gene TRBV11-3; TRBD2 matches 7 bases. The CDR3 covers 12 residues. Germline values: CDR1 SGHNT, CDR2 YENEEA. Germline trimming cut 5 bases from V and 8 bases from J; bases unmatched to any gene: 3. CDR3 in DNA: TGTGCCAGCAGCCCCCGGGGGGATGAGCAGTTCTTC. Translated: CASSPRGDEQFF.

CDR3 in amino acids: CASSFSIAENLRGNQPQHF. DNA for the CDR3: TGTGCCAGCAGCTTTTCTATCGCGGAGAATCTCAGGGGCAATCAGCCCCAGCATTTT. This chain uses TRBV5-4 with TRBJ1-5; D may be TRBD1 (5 bases). The germline V gene encodes CDR1 SGHNT and CDR2 YYREEE (reference sequence). The CDR3 consists of 19 residues. With 2 bases removed from V and 2 bases from J, the gap between germline ends came to 23 bases.

The CDR3 nucleotides are TGTGCCAGCAGCCGGGACAGGGGGCCTCATCACTATGGCTACACCTTC. Encoded protein: CASSRDRGPHHYGYTF. The rearrangement joins TRBV7-9 to TRBJ1-2; 12 bases map to TRBD1. CDR3 length: 16 residues. CDR1 and CDR2 from the germline V gene are SEHNR and FQNEAQ (reference sequence). The J segment lost 3 bases and the V segment lost 5 bases, leaving 7 bases of the junction unmatched.

This clone was recorded once. The germline gene is not matched at one end of the junction; a read error may be the cause. The chain uses TRBV5-6 and TRBJ1-2, with D hard to call. This CDR3 has 14 residues. Germline CDR1 SGHDT, CDR2 YYEEEE. Here the CDR3 DNA reads TGTGCCAGCAGCTTGGTACAGAATCCGCCTACTGCTCCCTTC. Translated: CASSLVQNPPTAPF.

The chain joins TRBV7-9 to TRBJ2-7, with 7 positions matching TRBD1. Germline values: CDR1 SEHNR, CDR2 FQNEAQ (reference sequence). This CDR3 spans 16 amino acids. Trimming cost V 5 bases and J 2 bases; bases outside gene matches: 12. CDR3 protein: CASSPFILGQPYEQYF. CDR3 coding DNA: TGTGCCAGCAGCCCCTTCATATTGGGACAGCCCTACGAGCAGTACTTC. Supplemented by reference TRBV7-9 and TRBJ2-7, the full variable domain reads DTGVSQNPRHKITKRGQNVTFRCDPISEHNRLYWYRQTLGQGPEFLTYFQNEAQLEKSRLLSDRFSAERPKGSFSTLEIQRTEQGDSAMYLCASSPFILGQPYEQYFGPGTRLTVT.

The rearrangement uses TRBV10-3 and TRBJ2-5, with D possibly matching TRBD2 (6 bases). Germline assignment: CDR1 ENHRY and CDR2 SYGVKD. The CDR3 sequence is 15 residues long. The ends were cut back, 0 bases at V and 2 bases at J, with 10 bases in the middle. The CDR3 protein is CAISESIGGQETQYF. For the CDR3, the DNA is TGTGCCATCAGTGAGTCGATCGGGGGACAAGAGACCCAGTACTTC.

This chain uses TRBV5-1 with TRBJ2-3; D is perhaps TRBD1 (5 bases). V was trimmed by 0 bases and J by 6 bases, leaving 8 bases between them. This CDR3 has 13 amino acids. CDR1 and CDR2 from the germline V gene are SGHRS and YFSETQ. CDR3 nucleotides: TGCGCCAGCAGCTTGGAAGGGGTGGATACGCAGTATTTT. It encodes CASSLEGVDTQYF.

The chain employs TRBV2 and TRBJ2-2; D remains ambiguous. The V end lost 3 bases, the J end lost 0 bases, and 8 bases lay between the germline ends. The CDR3 consists of 15 residues. The germline gives CDR1 SNHLY, CDR2 FYNNEI. The CDR3, as DNA: TGTGCCAGCAGTGAGGCCACGACGAACACCGGGGAGCTGTTTTTT. Protein product: CASSEATTNTGELFF.

This chain links TRBV28 with TRBJ2-2; tentatively, D is TRBD2 (6 bases). The CDR3 consists of 16 residues. Germline CDR1 is MDHEN and CDR2 is SYDVKM. V gave up 5 bases and J gave up 0 bases, with 13 bases separating them. The CDR3 DNA reads TGTGCCAGCAGTCCGACTAGTAAAGCGAACACCGGGGAGCTGTTTTTT. The encoded protein is CASSPTSKANTGELFF.

This clone showed up just a few times. This sequence joins TRBV4-3 and TRBJ1-2; D unresolved. The CDR3 covers 13 residues. The germline V gene has CDR1 LGHNA and CDR2 YSLEER. Trimming stripped 1 base from V and 5 bases from J, with 8 bases between. As DNA, the CDR3 is TGCGCCAGCAGCCAAGGGATGGGGTATGGCTACACCTTC. Residues: CASSQGMGYGYTF.

The CDR3 region has the DNA TGCGCCAGCAGTGGAGGACAAGCCGTAGTCACTGAAGCTTTCTTT. Translating it yields CASSGGQAVVTEAFF. The chain joins TRBV10-2 to TRBJ1-1, with TRBD1 as a possible D gene (5 bases). With 4 bases removed from V and 4 bases from J, the gap between germline ends came to 16 bases. The CDR3 is made up of 15 amino acids. The germline gives CDR1 WSHSY, CDR2 SAAADI.

The chain has TRBV12-5 and TRBJ2-3; 7 bases align to TRBD2. The CDR3 loop spans 17 amino acids. The germline V gene encodes CDR1 LGHNT and CDR2 FRNRAP. With V trimmed by 0 bases and J by 0 bases, 6 bases remained unmatched. The DNA for the CDR3 is TGTGCTAGTGGTTTGGTACTTGGGCGGGAGAGCACAGATACGCAGTATTTT. This sequence encodes CASGLVLGRESTDTQYF.

The genes are TRBV28 and TRBJ2-5; 7 positions match TRBD1. Germline V lookup: CDR1 MDHEN, CDR2 SYDVKM. Unmatched junction bases numbered 6, after V lost 4 bases and J lost 7 bases. This CDR3 region has 13 residues. CDR3 coding DNA: TGTGCCAGCAGTTATACAGGGGTCGGGACCCAGTACTTC. Encoded protein: CASSYTGVGTQYF.

The chain has TRBV5-1 and TRBJ2-7; 14 bases align to TRBD2. Germline values: CDR1 SGHRS, CDR2 YFSETQ. V shed 3 bases and J 2 bases; nucleotides not matched to a gene: 4. This CDR3 has 16 residues. The CDR3 DNA reads TGCGCCAGCAGCTACGGGACTAGCGGGAGTGCCTACGAGCAGTACTTC. This codes for CASSYGTSGSAYEQYF.

The rearrangement uses TRBV5-6 and TRBJ2-3; 7 bases map to TRBD2. The V segment lost 0 bases and the J segment 2 bases; nucleotides outside the gene matches: 9. This CDR3 contains 17 residues. CDR1 is SGHDT, CDR2 YYEEEE, per germline. CDR3 sequence reads: CASSLAPSGRITDTQYF. As DNA, the CDR3 is TGTGCCAGCAGCTTGGCCCCTAGCGGACGTATCACAGATACGCAGTATTTT.

The V gene is TRBV7-9, the J gene TRBJ2-6; no clear D gene. The CDR3 totals 13 residues. Trimming removed 8 bases at V and 0 bases at J, with 5 bases between. Germline assignment: CDR1 SEHNR and CDR2 FQNEAQ (reference sequence). The chain's CDR3 is CASQSSGANVLTF. The CDR3 DNA reads TGTGCCAGCCAGAGCTCTGGGGCCAACGTCCTGACTTTC. The full variable domain, completed using reference TRBV7-9 and TRBJ2-6, is DTGVSQNPRHKITKRGQNVTFRCDPISEHNRLYWYRQTLGQGPEFLTYFQNEAQLEKSRLLSDRFSAERPKGSFSTLEIQRTEQGDSAMYLCASQSSGANVLTFGAGSRLTVL.